The 28 T cell receptor beta chains in this list originate from one sample, sequenced in a study of tumor and adjacent non-tumor tissue in lung cancer. The template was RNA from unsorted bulk tissue. Three rounds of nested PCR, following a modified ARM-PCR protocol, produced the TCRbeta library. TCRdb fed the multiplex PCR reads into MiXCR, producing one record per CDR3 protein. This table holds about 110,000 distinct CDR3 sequences, about 75% found once. Sequenced sample: lung tumor tissue. Receptors were obtained from a woman aged 55-69 years with non-small cell lung cancer.

A note on this clonotype: At one end the junction does not follow the germline gene, possibly because of a read error. J is TRBJ2-5 and V is TRBV11-2, with TRBD1 as a possible D gene (6 bases). Germline V gene data show CDR1 as SGHAT and CDR2 as FQNNGV. CDR3 length: 14 residues. The CDR3 reads CVSIPQGVQESQYF. The CDR3 DNA is TGTGTCAGCATTCCACAGGGCGTTCAAGAGAGCCAGTACTTC.

On this clonotype: This could be a read error, since a much larger clone is one nucleotide away. V gene TRBV6-2 or TRBV6-3 combines with J gene TRBJ2-7, with 14 positions matching TRBD2. This CDR3 comprises 16 residues. V was pared by 10 bases and J by 5 bases, with 13 bases of the junction left unmatched. Looked up from germline, CDR1 is MNHEY and CDR2 is SVGEGT. The CDR3 DNA follows: TGTGCCATCAGACGCGGGACTAGCGGGAGTGTCCACGAGCAGTACTTC. Translated, it gives CAIRRGTSGSVHEQYF.

In this sample, this clonotype turned up once. The junction and the germline gene differ at one end; a read error may be behind it. The V gene is TRBV4-3, the J gene TRBJ2-1, with TRBD2 matching 11 bases. The CDR3 is 17 residues long. In germline, CDR1 is LGHNA, CDR2 YSLEER. The CDR3 DNA reads TGCGCCAGCAGCCAAGGACTAGCGGGACCTATGGCCAATGATCAGTTCTTC. It translates to CASSQGLAGPMANDQFF.

The chain joins TRBV5-6 to TRBJ1-2; 11 bases match TRBD1. Germline V gives CDR1 SGHDT, CDR2 YYEEEE. The CDR3 totals 15 residues. J was trimmed by 5 bases and V by 9 bases; bases with no gene match: 12. CDR3 loop: CAISLRTGGWYGYTF. The CDR3 nucleotides are TGTGCCATCAGTCTCCGGACAGGGGGCTGGTATGGCTACACCTTC.

With respect to this clonotype: The junction departs from germline at one end; a sequencing error may be responsible. The rearrangement links TRBV29-1 to TRBJ2-7, with TRBD2 matching over 7 bases. CDR1 is SQVTM and CDR2 is ANQGSEA in the germline V gene. The length of the CDR3 is 12 residues. The CDR3 spells CSVTGLGNEQHF. CDR3 nucleotide sequence: TGCAGCGTCACAGGACTAGGGAACGAGCAGCACTTC.

V and J are TRBV20-1 and TRBJ1-6, with a possible D match to TRBD1 (6 bases). Per germline, CDR1 DFQATT and CDR2 SNEGSKA (reference sequence). V lost 6 bases, J lost 9 bases, and 21 bases lay in between. CDR3 size: 15 residues. CDR3 protein: CSALGPGAGFSPLHF. DNA for the CDR3: TGCAGTGCGTTAGGGCCGGGGGCAGGGTTTTCACCCCTCCACTTT.

Regarding this clonotype: A read error is likely, as this CDR3 ends without the conserved phenylalanine or tryptophan. This rearrangement joins TRBV11-3 to TRBJ2-2, with D maybe TRBD1 (6 bases). Germline loops: CDR1 SGHNT, CDR2 YENEEA. The CDR3 contains 15 residues. The CDR3 coding sequence is TGTGCCAGCAGCCCAAGGGACAACAACACCGGAGAGCTGTTTGTT. This gives the protein CASSPRDNNTGELFV.

This clonotype has only a few counts. This clone may be a read error of a much larger clone one base away. The V gene is TRBV4-3, the J gene TRBJ2-3; either TRBD1 or TRBD2 may fit D (5 bases each). CDR1 is LGHNA, CDR2 YSLEER, per germline. The V gene lost 3 bases and the J gene lost 2 bases, with 15 bases spanning the gap. The length of the CDR3 is 16 residues. The CDR3 region is CASSQRVEDITDTQYF. CDR3 coding DNA: TGCGCCAGCAGCCAGAGGGTAGAGGACATCACAGATACGCAGTATTTT.

On this clonotype: The germline gene is not matched at one end of the junction; a read error may be the cause. The chain links TRBV6-1 to TRBJ1-5; D ambiguous. The CDR3 extends over 17 amino acids. Germline V gives CDR1 MNHNS, CDR2 SASEGT. CDR3: CVSSESKTAGSNQPQHF. CDR3 nucleotide sequence: TGTGTCAGCAGTGAGTCTAAGACGGCGGGGAGCAATCAGCCCCAGCATTTT.

The chain joins TRBV29-1 to TRBJ2-7; D remains unclear. This CDR3 comprises 14 residues. V dropped 4 bases and J dropped 6 bases, with 19 bases sitting between them. Per germline, CDR1 SQVTM and CDR2 ANQGSEA. CDR3 protein: CSVVLGSGRSEQYF. CDR3 DNA sequence: TGCAGCGTTGTCCTGGGCAGTGGGCGTAGCGAGCAGTACTTC.

On this clonotype itself: The germline gene is not matched at one end of the junction; a read error may be the cause. V is TRBV20-1 and J is TRBJ2-7; 9 nucleotides agree with TRBD2. Germline CDR1 is DFQATT and CDR2 is SNEGSKA (reference sequence). The length of the CDR3 is 17 residues. The CDR3 reads CSASRAGGPQVYNEQYF. CDR3 coding DNA: TGCAGTGCTAGCAGAGCGGGGGGTCCCCAGGTGTACAACGAGCAGTATTTC.

Here the CDR3 reads CANGKDREYEQFF. CDR3 coding DNA: TGTGCCAACGGTAAGGACAGGGAATATGAGCAGTTCTTC. The chain links TRBV6-1 to TRBJ2-1; 8 bases are shared with TRBD1. Germline loops: CDR1 MNHNS, CDR2 SASEGT. The CDR3 loop spans 13 amino acids. The V segment lost 10 bases and the J segment 8 bases; nucleotides outside the gene matches: 10.

Regarding this clonotype: The conserved closing phenylalanine or tryptophan is absent in this CDR3, likely reflecting a read error. The chain carries TRBV20-1 and TRBJ2-5; D uncertain. The CDR3 length is 13 residues. Germline V lookup: CDR1 DFQATT, CDR2 SNEGSKA (reference sequence). Trimming shortened V by 1 base and J by 4 bases, and 10 bases separated the two germline ends. The CDR3: CSARVRRGETQYI. The CDR3 DNA follows: TGCAGTGCTAGAGTCAGGAGAGGAGAGACCCAGTACATC.

To note about this clonotype: One end of the junction does not line up with germline, which may come from a read error. The rearrangement uses TRBV6-2 or TRBV6-3 and TRBJ2-1; 8 bases match TRBD2. Per germline, CDR1 MNHEY and CDR2 SVGEGT. This CDR3 is built from 13 residues. DNA of the CDR3: TGTGTCAGCATCTATAGCGGGAAGAATGAGCTGTTCTTC. This encodes CVSIYSGKNELFF.

The genes are TRBV28 and TRBJ2-3, with 7 bases that match TRBD2. Germline-derived CDR1 and CDR2 are MDHEN and SYDVKM. The junction had 5 bases not matched to a gene; V was cut back by 2 bases and J by 6 bases. The CDR3 runs to 14 residues. The CDR3 coding sequence is TGTGCCAGCAGTTTAGGGACTAAGGAGGATACGCAGTATTTT. Its protein is CASSLGTKEDTQYF.

The V call is TRBV11-2, the J call TRBJ2-7, with D possibly matching TRBD2 (5 bases). With 4 bases removed from V and 3 bases from J, the gap between germline ends came to 16 bases. This CDR3 is 15 amino acids long. Germline CDR1 and CDR2: SGHAT and FQNNGV. This chain's CDR3 is CASSYVTNGGYEQYF. CDR3 coding DNA: TGTGCCAGCAGCTATGTGACTAACGGAGGCTACGAGCAGTACTTC.

About this clonotype itself: Given a much more abundant clone one base away, this may be a read error. J is TRBJ2-5 and V is TRBV10-2, with D unclear. The CDR3 consists of 15 residues. In germline, CDR1 is WSHSY, CDR2 SAAADI. CDR3 amino acids: CASSVGPPFQVTQYF. Written as DNA, the CDR3 is TGCGCCAGCAGTGTCGGCCCTCCCTTCCAAGTGACCCAGTACTTC.

As to this clonotype: The CDR3 ends on some other residue instead of the conserved phenylalanine or tryptophan, so this is likely a read error. This rearrangement joins TRBV11-3 to TRBJ2-1; D gene uncertain. The CDR3 is 14 residues long. CDR1 is SGHNT, CDR2 YENEEA, per germline. As DNA, the CDR3 is TGTGCCAACAGCGAAGACGGGTTCTACAATGAGCAGTTCTAC. It is translated as CANSEDGFYNEQFY.

A note on this clonotype: At one boundary the junction diverges from the germline segment, which might be a read error. The chain combines TRBV13 with TRBJ1-5, with D hard to call. The CDR3 runs 17 residues. Germline lookup yields CDR1 PRHDT and CDR2 FYEKMQ (reference sequence). CDR3 residues: CASSSSDTGRNNQSQHF. CDR3 DNA sequence: TGTGCCAGCAGCTCATCGGATACGGGGAGGAACAATCAGTCCCAGCATTTT.

Turning to this clonotype: At one end, the junction sequence differs from germline, possibly due to a read error. The chain recombines TRBV28 with TRBJ1-4; D is undetermined. This CDR3 contains 16 residues. Per the germline V gene, CDR1 is MDHEN and CDR2 is SYDVKM. For the CDR3, the DNA is TGTGTCAGCAGTTTAAAAGACTCCTACTCGGAGGAAAAACTGTTTTTT. It is translated as CVSSLKDSYSEEKLFF.

Points on this clonotype: The junction differs from germline at one of its ends, possibly a read error. V is TRBV11-1 and J is TRBJ2-1, with D perhaps given as TRBD1 or TRBD2 (5 bases each). This CDR3 is built from 15 residues. The germline CDR1 and CDR2 sequences are SGHAT and FQDESV (reference sequence). Here the CDR3 reads CVSRPTRGAYNEQFF. The CDR3 DNA reads TGTGTCAGCAGGCCTACGCGAGGGGCTTACAATGAGCAGTTCTTC.

Concerning this clonotype: This may come from a read error, since a much larger clone is one base off. The rearrangement joins TRBV6-2 or TRBV6-3 to TRBJ2-4; TRBD2 matches at 8 bases. The germline CDR1 and CDR2 sequences are MNHEY and SVGEGT. The CDR3 consists of 15 residues. J gave up 5 bases and V 7 bases, and 10 bases lay outside the gene matches. CDR3 residues: CASMTGGGPENIQYF. Written as DNA, the CDR3 is TGTGCCAGCATGACCGGGGGGGGCCCCGAAAACATTCAGTACTTC.

As concerns this clonotype: Just one base apart from a much larger clone, this may be a read error. The V gene is TRBV28, the J gene TRBJ1-2, with no clear D. With 7 bases removed from V and 1 base from J, the gap between germline ends came to 4 bases. The CDR3 runs to 11 residues. Germline CDR1 reads MDHEN; CDR2 reads SYDVKM. CDR3 in amino acids: CASICNYGYTF. As DNA, the CDR3 is TGTGCCAGCATATGTAACTATGGCTACACCTTC.

Ten or more counts support this clonotype. The genes are TRBV6-2 or TRBV6-3 and TRBJ2-1, with TRBD2 identical over 8 bases. This CDR3 spans 19 amino acids. Germline V CDR1 and CDR2: MNHEY, SVGEGT. With V trimmed by 0 bases and J by 3 bases, 13 bases remained unmatched. The CDR3 region has the DNA TGTGCCAGCAGTTACTCTAACTCTGGGGCTAGCGGGTACTACAATGAGCAGTTCTTC. Translation gives CASSYSNSGASGYYNEQFF.

For the CDR3, the DNA is TGCGCCAGCATGGACAGGGATAAGGATGAGCAGTTCTTC. Translating it yields CASMDRDKDEQFF. The chain couples TRBV10-1 to TRBJ2-1; 8 nucleotides align to TRBD1. The V and J ends lost 7 bases and 8 bases, in that order; junction bases with no gene match: 7. The length of the CDR3 is 13 residues. CDR1 and CDR2 from the germline V gene are WNHNN and SYGVQD (reference sequence).

Remarks on this clonotype: One base away lies a much larger clone, so this may be a sequencing read error. This chain uses TRBV20-1 with TRBJ1-1, with a tentative D call TRBD1 (6 bases). CDR1 is DFQATT, CDR2 SNEGSKA, per germline (reference sequence). The CDR3 loop spans 15 amino acids. For the CDR3, the DNA is TGCAGTGCTAGAACCCAGGCCCGAGGGGACACTGTAGCTTTCTTT. This encodes CSARTQARGDTVAFF.

The chain combines TRBV7-9 with TRBJ2-1; unclear D gene. The CDR3 is made up of 15 amino acids. Germline V CDR1 and CDR2: SEHNR, FQNEAQ (reference sequence). The V end was cut by 4 bases, the J end by 6 bases, with 16 bases between. For the CDR3, the DNA is TGTGCCAGCAGCTACTTAGGCAGTCAACGCAATGAGCAGTTCTTC. Protein: CASSYLGSQRNEQFF.

With regard to this clonotype: Lacking the conserved final phenylalanine or tryptophan, this CDR3 likely reflects a read error. This chain links TRBV6-1 with TRBJ2-7; TRBD1 matches 9 bases. The CDR3 totals 14 residues. Germline trimming cut 3 bases from V and 6 bases from J; bases unmatched to any gene: 6. Germline V CDR1 and CDR2: MNHNS, SASEGT. The CDR3 reads CASSDQDRGPEQYL. The CDR3 DNA follows: TGTGCCAGCAGTGATCAGGACAGGGGACCCGAGCAGTACTTA.